Listed here are 11 T cell receptor beta chains from one sample, sequenced in a study of shared clonotypes between healthy human individuals (dated by TCRdb to 2018 to 2021). The method was the immunoSEQ multiplex PCR assay. Drawn from immuneACCESS, this table holds only the in-frame rearrangements with V and J called that TCRdb kept. Clones are partly lost; checked studies trace under half to an unresolved V gene and leave the rest unexplained. Across this sample there are about 490,000 clones, with 70% to 85% seen only once. The top ten clones comprise more than 10% of the sample. Input material: PBMCs. The receptors were sampled from a woman aged 35 to 49 in good health. Some clones in this sample may be carry-over from other donors' samples.

The CDR3 loop reads CASSPSSGSYEQYF. In DNA, the CDR3 is TGTGCCAGCAGCCCATCTAGCGGATCCTACGAGCAGTACTTC. The chain carries TRBV5-4 and TRBJ2-7; TRBD2 agrees at 7 bases. The CDR3 contains 14 residues. Germline CDR1 reads SGHNT; CDR2 reads YYREEE (reference sequence). Losses at the gene ends were 4 bases for V and 1 base for J; bases not matched to a gene: 5.

This rearrangement joins TRBV7-2 to TRBJ2-7; no firm D call. V was cut by 5 bases and J by 5 bases, with 7 bases left in between. Germline V CDR1 and CDR2: SGHTA, FQGNSA. The CDR3 length is 11 residues. The CDR3: CASSRSDEQYF. The DNA for the CDR3 is TGTGCCAGCAGCCGCAGTGACGAGCAGTACTTC. Variable domain in full (rest from reference TRBV7-2 and TRBJ2-7): GAGVSQSPSNKVTEKGKDVELRCDPISGHTALYWYRQSLGQGLEFLIYFQGNSAPDKSGLPSDRFSAERTGGSVSTLTIQRTQQEDSAVYLCASSRSDEQYFGPGTRLTVT.

The chain uses TRBV5-1 and TRBJ2-5, with 8 bases matching TRBD1. The germline V gene encodes CDR1 SGHRS and CDR2 YFSETQ. The V gene end was trimmed by 7 bases and the J gene end by 5 bases; junction bases not matched to a gene: 10. This CDR3 spans 14 amino acids. The CDR3 loop reads CASARGRLSETQYF. The CDR3 DNA sequence: TGCGCCAGCGCCAGGGGGCGATTGTCGGAGACCCAGTACTTC.

CDR3 in amino acids: CASSLGQALLDEQFF. CDR3 in DNA: TGTGCCAGCAGTTTGGGACAGGCCCTATTGGATGAGCAGTTCTTC. The V and J genes are TRBV28 and TRBJ2-1; TRBD1 aligns across 8 bases. Per the germline V gene, CDR1 is MDHEN and CDR2 is SYDVKM. V shed 3 bases, J shed 8 bases, and the junction held 9 bases outside the gene matches. The CDR3 sequence is 15 residues long.

This chain connects TRBV7-9 to TRBJ2-1; D remains ambiguous. Germline lookup yields CDR1 SEHNR and CDR2 FQNEAQ (reference sequence). The ends were cut back, 4 bases at V and 10 bases at J, with 11 bases in the middle. The CDR3 has 12 residues. The CDR3: CASSSPGEEQFF. The DNA of the CDR3 is TGTGCCAGCAGCTCCCCGGGTGAAGAGCAGTTCTTC.

The chain has TRBV4-2 and TRBJ2-6; D possibly matches TRBD1 or TRBD2 (7 bases each). The CDR3 spans 17 residues. Germline lookup yields CDR1 LGHNA and CDR2 YNFKEQ. V was clipped by 2 bases and J by 4 bases, with 15 bases between them. The CDR3 nucleotides read TGTGCCAGCAGCCAACCCAGGGGGGGCGCGGGGGCCAACGTCCTGACTTTC. Translated, it gives CASSQPRGGAGANVLTF.

The gene calls are TRBV4-1 and TRBJ2-5; D possibly corresponds to TRBD1 (5 bases). This CDR3 spans 15 amino acids. Between the trimmed V and J ends, which lost 0 bases and 8 bases, there was a span of 16 bases. From germline, CDR1 is MGHRA and CDR2 YSYEKL. CDR3: CASSQDGTGGDTQYF. The CDR3 nucleotides read TGCGCCAGCAGCCAAGATGGTACAGGCGGCGACACCCAGTACTTC.

Comments on this clone: The sample carries other DNA sequences with the same CDR3. The chain recombines TRBV5-6 with TRBJ2-1; 12 bases are a match to TRBD2. The J segment lost 5 bases and the V segment lost 4 bases, leaving 1 base of the junction unmatched. Germline assignment: CDR1 SGHDT and CDR2 YYEEEE. The CDR3 runs 14 residues. DNA for the CDR3: TGTGCCAGCAGCAGACTAGCGGGAGACAATGAGCAGTTCTTC. It specifies CASSRLAGDNEQFF.

CDR3 loop: CASSLPHSSGNTIYF. The CDR3 region has the DNA TGTGCCAGCAGTTTACCCCACAGCTCTGGAAACACCATATATTTT. The rearrangement uses TRBV28 and TRBJ1-3; no firm D call. CDR1 MDHEN and CDR2 SYDVKM come from the germline V gene. CDR3 length equals 15 residues. The V gene lost 2 bases and the J gene lost 0 bases, with 8 bases spanning the gap.

This chain connects TRBV11-3 to TRBJ2-1; 9 bases map to TRBD1. J was trimmed by 7 bases and V by 5 bases; bases with no gene match: 3. Per germline, CDR1 SGHNT and CDR2 YENEEA. This CDR3 is built from 13 residues. CDR3 nucleotide sequence: TGTGCCAGCAGCCCCGACAGGGGGAATGAGCAGTTCTTC. The encoded protein is CASSPDRGNEQFF. Based on the CDR3 plus reference TRBV11-3 and TRBJ2-1, the full variable domain is EAGVVQSPRYKIIEKKQPVAFWCNPISGHNTLYWYLQNLGQGPELLIRYENEEAVDDSQLPKDRFSAERLKGVDSTLKIQPAELGDSAVYLCASSPDRGNEQFFGPGTRLTVL.

Details on this clone: One end of the junction fails to match germline, which may point to a read error. Other DNA sequences in this sample translate to the same CDR3. The chain is built from TRBV7-2 and TRBJ2-3; TRBD2 aligns across 8 bases. Per germline, CDR1 SGHTA and CDR2 FQGNSA. The CDR3 contains 15 residues. This CDR3 is CASSLAAGVADTQYF. The CDR3 region has the DNA TGTGCCAGCAGCTTAGCAGCGGGAGTAGCAGATACGCAATATTTT.